Shown below are 13 T cell receptor beta chains from a single sample sequenced in a study of PD-L1 blockade in urothelial cancer. Using immunoSEQ multiplex PCR, the repertoire was profiled, and TCRdb retains in-frame clones only, with some absent. The sample has tens of thousands of clones; around nine tenths are singletons. Sequences were derived from PBMCs, sampled around atezolizumab (anti-PD-L1) treatment. These receptors came from a man between 65 and 79 years old with urothelial cancer.

The chain has TRBV18 and TRBJ2-7, with a weak D call TRBD1 (5 bases). Germline V gene sequence: CDR1 KGHSH, CDR2 LQKENI. Trimming shortened V by 2 bases and J by 6 bases, and 11 bases separated the two germline ends. This CDR3 has 13 residues. The CDR3 reads CASSPKGNTEQYF. In DNA, the CDR3 is TGTGCCAGCTCACCAAAGGGGAATACCGAGCAGTACTTC.

Only a few counts were recorded for this clone. The rearrangement uses TRBV5-4 and TRBJ2-1, with D perhaps TRBD2 (5 bases). The CDR3 loop spans 12 amino acids. V was cut by 3 bases and J by 10 bases, with 11 bases left in between. CDR1 and CDR2 (germline): SGHNT, YYREEE (reference sequence). CDR3 coding DNA: TGTGCCAGCAGCTGGACTGGGGAGGAGCAGTTCTTC. Translation gives CASSWTGEEQFF.

J is TRBJ2-2 and V is TRBV6-1, with TRBD1 as a possible D gene (5 bases). CDR3 length: 13 residues. Germline V CDR1 and CDR2: MNHNS, SASEGT. V was trimmed by 9 bases and J by 0 bases, leaving 8 bases between them. CDR3 nucleotides: TGTGCCAGAGGGGAACCGAACACCGGGGAGCTGTTTTTT. It translates to CARGEPNTGELFF.

This chain uses TRBV7-3 with TRBJ2-3; no definite D call. The CDR3 is made up of 14 amino acids. The germline CDR1 and CDR2 sequences are SGHTA and FQGTGA. V lost 5 bases and J 0 bases, leaving 9 bases between the germline ends. The CDR3 DNA reads as TGTGCCAGCAGCCCCTACAGAAGCACAGATACGCAGTATTTT. The encoded protein is CASSPYRSTDTQYF.

The chain is built from TRBV18 and TRBJ2-3; 7 bases are a match to TRBD2. The CDR3 extends over 15 amino acids. The J segment lost 4 bases and the V segment lost 3 bases, leaving 7 bases of the junction unmatched. CDR1 is KGHSH and CDR2 is LQKENI in the germline V gene. The CDR3 DNA reads as TGTGCCAGCTCACCCCAGGGAGGGCCCCCAGATACGCAGTATTTT. Translating it yields CASSPQGGPPDTQYF.

Here the CDR3 reads CASSVTLDCLRDTQYF. Here the CDR3 DNA reads TGTGCCAGCAGCGTAACCCTAGACTGCCTAAGGGATACGCAGTATTTT. This chain links TRBV9 with TRBJ2-3; D unresolved. Per the germline V gene, CDR1 is SGDLS and CDR2 is YYNGEE. This CDR3 comprises 16 residues. V was clipped by 1 base and J by 6 bases, with 18 bases between them.

The V gene is TRBV6-1, the J gene TRBJ2-3; D is uncertain. The germline CDR1 and CDR2 sequences are MNHNS and SASEGT. The length of the CDR3 is 15 residues. V was pared by 2 bases and J by 2 bases, with 11 bases between. The CDR3 loop reads CASSEFRGTTDTQYF. The CDR3, as DNA: TGTGCCAGCAGTGAATTTCGCGGAACCACAGATACGCAGTATTTT.

The chain links TRBV2 to TRBJ2-1; a possible D gene is TRBD2 (5 bases). V was trimmed by 5 bases and J by 6 bases, leaving 8 bases between them. Germline lookup yields CDR1 SNHLY and CDR2 FYNNEI. The CDR3 is 12 amino acids. The CDR3, as DNA: TGTGCCAGCAGTCGAAGCGGCAATGAGCAGTTCTTC. Translating it yields CASSRSGNEQFF.

V is TRBV6-6 and J is TRBJ2-7; D may be TRBD2 (5 bases). The CDR3 extends over 14 amino acids. Germline lookup yields CDR1 MNHNY and CDR2 SVGAGI (reference sequence). V lost 6 bases, J lost 1 base, and 13 bases lay in between. This CDR3 reads CASRNLGVSYEQYF. The CDR3 nucleotides are TGTGCCAGCAGAAACCTCGGGGTTTCCTACGAGCAGTACTTC.

The chain links TRBV4-2 to TRBJ2-3, with D uncertain. Trimming removed 5 bases at V and 1 base at J, with 4 bases between. This CDR3 spans 12 amino acids. Germline V gene data show CDR1 as LGHNA and CDR2 as YNFKEQ. CDR3 sequence reads: CASSGGTDTQYF. The DNA of the CDR3 is TGTGCCAGCAGCGGAGGCACAGATACGCAGTATTTT.

The chain has TRBV29-1 and TRBJ1-1, with TRBD1 identical over 9 bases. Germline V gives CDR1 SQVTM, CDR2 ANQGSEA. J was trimmed by 0 bases and V by 4 bases; bases with no gene match: 6. The CDR3 spans 15 residues. For the CDR3, the DNA is TGCAGCGTTGCAACAGGGGGCTATATGAACACTGAAGCTTTCTTT. It yields the protein CSVATGGYMNTEAFF.

The V gene is TRBV21-1, the J gene TRBJ2-5; the D call of TRBD2 is as the table states it, not checked on the DNA. TRBV21-1 is assigned pseudogene status. There are 16 residues in the CDR3. The CDR3 here is CASSKDKGGRQETQYF. In DNA, the CDR3 is TGTGCCAGCAGCAAAGATAAGGGAGGGAGACAAGAGACCCAGTACTTC.

The chain employs TRBV30 and TRBJ1-5; the D gene is possibly TRBD1 (6 bases). CDR1 is GTSNPN and CDR2 is SVGIG in the germline V gene (reference sequence). The V gene lost 3 bases and the J gene lost 7 bases, with 13 bases spanning the gap. This CDR3 contains 13 residues. CDR3 nucleotides: TGTGCCTGGAGCGGGGGAGGGGGGCAGCCCCAGCATTTT. Amino acids: CAWSGGGGQPQHF.